The following is a T cell receptor beta chain sequence with its context. Antigen specificity is unknown. The CDR3 runs to 17 residues. Germline-derived CDR1 and CDR2 are KGHSH and LQKENI. The sample is drawn from a study of monozygotic twins with inflammatory bowel disease. Findings and caveats of the study: IBD patients, compared with healthy twins, shared fewer clonotypes with others (especially with disease activity). Backing was not found for a single strong signal or clonotype associated with IBD. Healthy co-twins showed greater TCRbeta diversity (inverse Simpson) than IBD patients. Patient repertoires may carry noise from differing immunosuppressive treatments.

TCRdb reprocessed the 5' RACE reads and reports one entry per CDR3 protein, with no DNA. This sample lists roughly 200,000 distinct CDR3 sequences; its ten largest clones have less than 9%. This clonotype was sampled from a human donor with ulcerative colitis or Crohn's disease, or a healthy co-twin of an affected twin (not recorded which). The sample taken for sequencing was blood. The chain combines TRBV18 with TRBJ2-1. Here the CDR3 reads CASSPREFLSSYNEQFF.